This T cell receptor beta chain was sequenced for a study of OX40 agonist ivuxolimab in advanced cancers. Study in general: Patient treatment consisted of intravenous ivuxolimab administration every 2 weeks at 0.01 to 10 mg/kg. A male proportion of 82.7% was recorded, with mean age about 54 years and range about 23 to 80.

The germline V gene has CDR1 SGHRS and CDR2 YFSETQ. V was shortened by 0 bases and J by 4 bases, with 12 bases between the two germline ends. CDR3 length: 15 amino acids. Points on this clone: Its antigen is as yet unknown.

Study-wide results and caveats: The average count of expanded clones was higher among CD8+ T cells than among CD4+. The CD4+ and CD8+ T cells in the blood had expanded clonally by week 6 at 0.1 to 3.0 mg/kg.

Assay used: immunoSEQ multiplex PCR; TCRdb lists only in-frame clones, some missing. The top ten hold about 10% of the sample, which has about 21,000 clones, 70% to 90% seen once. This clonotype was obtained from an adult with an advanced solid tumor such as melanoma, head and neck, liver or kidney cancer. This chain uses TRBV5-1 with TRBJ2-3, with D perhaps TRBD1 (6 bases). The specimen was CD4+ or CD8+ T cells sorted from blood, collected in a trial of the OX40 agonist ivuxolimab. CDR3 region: CASSLEGVRADTQYF. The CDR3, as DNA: TGCGCCAGCAGCTTGGAGGGGGTGCGGGCAGATACGCAGTATTTT.